This TCR beta chain was sequenced in a study of spatial heterogeneity in lung cancer. Study results and caveats: Among blood samples, ubiquitous expanded tumor TCRs appeared more at resection than at follow-up.

Time point described: sample taken at primary tumor resection. From tumor, nontumor lung or frozen PBMC, whole RNA was taken unsorted for sequencing. There were some 70 donors, all of them untreated patients with early-stage non-small cell lung cancer. The CDR3 has 14 residues. The germline CDR1 and CDR2 sequences are LNHDA and SQIVND (reference sequence). The ends were cut back, 10 bases at V and 0 bases at J, with 13 bases in the middle. Single TCR cDNA molecules each had their own unique molecular identifier. TCRdb re-analysed the 5' RACE reads in MiXCR, keeping a single row per CDR3 protein. The data hold 60,000 to 80,000 distinct CDR3 sequences, with 10% to 15% observed a single time. This clonotype was detected ten times or more. The antigen remains unidentified.

This chain uses TRBV19 with TRBJ1-3; D is ambiguous. The source of this sequence is a male donor with early-stage non-small cell lung cancer. The specimen was PBMCs, collected at surgery. CDR3 nucleotide sequence: TGTGCCACCGCCAATGCCAACTCTGGAAACACCATATATTTT. It specifies CATANANSGNTIYF. Full variable domain (remainder filled in from reference TRBV19 and TRBJ1-3): DGGITQSPKYLFRKEGQNVTLSCEQNLNHDAMYWYRQDPGQGLRLIYYSQIVNDFQKGDIAEGYSVSREKKESFPLTVTSAQKNPTAFYLCATANANSGNTIYFGEGSWLTVV.